Each of the 23 T cell receptor beta chains below was sequenced from the same sample in a study of shared clonotypes between healthy human individuals. Sequenced by immunoSEQ multiplex PCR; TCRdb stores in-frame clones only, minus some. The sample has hundreds of thousands of clones; about 95% are singletons. The naive CD8 subset, CD45RO-negative cells positively selected for CCR7, excluded terminally differentiated effector memory CD45RA+ cells. The sequencing sample was made of naive CD8+ T cells sorted from blood. These receptors originate from a woman in her thirties in good health.

The V gene is TRBV4-2, the J gene TRBJ2-7, with D perhaps TRBD2 (5 bases). Trimming pared 5 bases from V and 4 bases from J, leaving 9 bases between. CDR3 size: 12 residues. Germline values: CDR1 LGHNA, CDR2 YNFKEQ. The CDR3 is CASSDRGYEQYF. DNA of the CDR3: TGTGCCAGCAGCGACCGAGGGTACGAGCAGTACTTC.

In regard to this clone: Other DNA sequences within the sample encode an identical CDR3. This chain joins TRBV7-9 and TRBJ2-7, with a tentative D call TRBD2 (5 bases). CDR3 size: 12 residues. V was cut by 5 bases and J by 3 bases, with 8 bases left in between. Per the germline V gene, CDR1 is SEHNR and CDR2 is FQNEAQ (reference sequence). CDR3 coding DNA: TGTGCCAGCAGCCCGGGGAACTACGAGCAGTACTTC. Its translation is CASSPGNYEQYF.

The rearrangement uses TRBV28 and TRBJ2-4; maybe TRBD2 (5 bases). V dropped 8 bases and J dropped 9 bases, with 20 bases sitting between them. The CDR3 consists of 14 residues. Germline assignment: CDR1 MDHEN and CDR2 SYDVKM. The CDR3 here is CASRPSSHPVIQYF. CDR3 nucleotide sequence: TGTGCCAGCCGGCCTAGCTCCCACCCTGTCATTCAGTACTTC. The full variable domain, its missing parts supplied by reference TRBV28 and TRBJ2-4, is DVKVTQSSRYLVKRTGEKVFLECVQDMDHENMFWYRQDPGLGLRLIYFSYDVKMKEKGDIPEGYSVSREKKERFSLILESASTNQTSMYLCASRPSSHPVIQYFGAGTRLSVL.

V is TRBV7-8 and J is TRBJ2-3; D unclear. Trimming pared 5 bases from V and 0 bases from J, leaving 18 bases between. Per the germline V gene, CDR1 is SGHVS and CDR2 is FQNEAQ. The CDR3 has 17 residues. The CDR3 is CASSPTTVGTSTDTQYF. The CDR3, as DNA: TGTGCCAGCAGCCCGACAACTGTCGGAACTAGCACAGATACGCAGTATTTT.

This clone is a singleton in its sample. V gene TRBV6-1 combines with J gene TRBJ2-2; TRBD1 agrees at 10 bases. The trim removed 1 base at V and 7 bases at J, leaving 18 bases unmatched. Germline-derived CDR1 and CDR2 are MNHNS and SASEGT. The CDR3 has 20 residues. The CDR3 reads CASSEGLWLGQGKFGGELFF. The CDR3 nucleotides are TGTGCCAGCAGTGAAGGCCTGTGGCTGGGACAGGGGAAATTTGGCGGGGAGCTGTTTTTT.

The gene calls are TRBV15 and TRBJ1-5; D not resolved. The CDR3 extends over 16 amino acids. Trimming removed 1 base at V and 0 bases at J, with 10 bases between. Germline V CDR1 and CDR2: LNHNV, YYDKDF (reference sequence). In DNA, the CDR3 is TGTGCCACCAGCAGAGGTGTGGTATATAGCAATCAGCCCCAGCATTTT. Translating it yields CATSRGVVYSNQPQHF.

The chain uses TRBV6-5 and TRBJ2-7; 7 positions match TRBD2. The CDR3 loop spans 13 amino acids. Germline values: CDR1 MNHEY, CDR2 SVGAGI. V was clipped by 10 bases and J by 1 base; unmatched bases: 7. The CDR3 reads CATAPGGSYEQYF. DNA of the CDR3: TGTGCCACCGCGCCGGGGGGATCCTACGAGCAGTACTTC.

The count of this clone is one. The sample carries other DNA sequences with the same CDR3. The J gene is TRBJ2-7, the V gene TRBV27; 10 bases are shared with TRBD1. CDR3 size: 12 residues. CDR1 is MNHEY, CDR2 SMNVEV, per germline (reference sequence). V was pared by 6 bases and J by 5 bases, with 1 base of the junction left unmatched. CDR3 protein: CASRTGGDEQYF. In nucleotides, the CDR3 is TGTGCCAGCAGGACAGGGGGCGACGAGCAGTACTTC.

The V call is TRBV6-5, the J call TRBJ2-7, with 8 bases fitting TRBD1. The CDR3 is 15 amino acids. Germline values: CDR1 MNHEY, CDR2 SVGAGI. J lost 6 bases, V lost 2 bases, and 9 bases had no gene match. The chain's CDR3 is CASSYAGGQVGEQYF. CDR3 coding DNA: TGTGCCAGCAGTTACGCAGGGGGCCAGGTGGGCGAGCAGTACTTC.

This chain joins TRBV9 and TRBJ2-4; D ambiguous. Germline lookup yields CDR1 SGDLS and CDR2 YYNGEE. Trimming cost V 0 bases and J 1 base, with 11 bases left between them. The CDR3 loop spans 16 amino acids. CDR3 amino acids: CASSVGPHDAKNIQYF. In DNA, the CDR3 is TGTGCCAGCAGCGTAGGACCCCACGACGCCAAAAACATTCAGTACTTC.

The J gene is TRBJ2-3, the V gene TRBV6-5; 7 bases are shared with TRBD2. Germline lookup yields CDR1 MNHEY and CDR2 SVGAGI. CDR3 length: 15 residues. After removal of 6 bases from V and 2 bases from J, the junction contained 8 bases not matched to a gene. CDR3: CASSDLGLDTDTQYF. In nucleotides, the CDR3 is TGTGCCAGCAGCGACTTAGGACTAGACACAGATACGCAGTATTTT.

This clone was observed once. The chain joins TRBV2 to TRBJ2-3; 8 nucleotides line up with TRBD1. V shed 4 bases and J 2 bases; nucleotides not matched to a gene: 2. This CDR3 is built from 14 residues. Germline V gene data show CDR1 as SNHLY and CDR2 as FYNNEI. The CDR3 sequence is CASSGDRHTDTQYF. CDR3 bases: TGTGCCAGCAGTGGGGACAGGCACACAGATACGCAGTATTTT.

The chain combines TRBV2 with TRBJ2-3, with 12 positions matching TRBD2. The junction had 5 bases not matched to a gene; V was cut back by 8 bases and J by 2 bases. The CDR3 contains 15 residues. The germline CDR1 and CDR2 sequences are SNHLY and FYNNEI. CDR3 nucleotides: TGTGCCAGCCCTCGGACTAGCGGGACCACAGATACGCAGTATTTT. This sequence encodes CASPRTSGTTDTQYF.

The rearrangement joins TRBV7-2 to TRBJ2-7; unclear D gene. With 3 bases removed from V and 0 bases from J, the gap between germline ends came to 6 bases. CDR3 length equals 13 residues. Looked up from germline, CDR1 is SGHTA and CDR2 is FQGNSA. The DNA of the CDR3 is TGTGCCAGCAGCTTGTCACGCTCCTACGAGCAGTACTTC. Its translation is CASSLSRSYEQYF.

This clone was picked up a small number of times. The same CDR3 also results from other DNA sequences found in this sample. This rearrangement joins TRBV27 to TRBJ1-5, with D possibly matching TRBD1 (5 bases). Germline CDR1 and CDR2: MNHEY and SMNVEV (reference sequence). Trimming stripped 2 bases from V and 7 bases from J, with 6 bases between. The CDR3 sequence is 12 residues long. CDR3 sequence reads: CASSLGGQPQHF. Written as DNA, the CDR3 is TGTGCCAGCAGTTTAGGGGGGCAGCCCCAGCATTTT.

This chain links TRBV7-6 with TRBJ2-2, with D maybe TRBD2 (6 bases). The CDR3 runs to 16 residues. V lost 2 bases, J lost 3 bases, and 13 bases lay in between. The V gene's germline CDR1 is SGHVS and CDR2 FNYEAQ. The CDR3 DNA sequence: TGTGCCAGCAGCTTATTGGGGGGTGAGGACACCGGGGAGCTGTTTTTT. It translates to CASSLLGGEDTGELFF.

J is TRBJ2-1 and V is TRBV7-9; TRBD2 matches 10 bases. CDR3 length: 16 residues. The ends lost 5 bases at V and 2 bases at J; junction bases unmatched: 6. The germline gives CDR1 SEHNR, CDR2 FQNEAQ (reference sequence). Here the CDR3 DNA reads TGTGCCAGCAGCCCCCCCAGCGGGAGGGCCTACAATGAGCAGTTCTTC. Translation gives CASSPPSGRAYNEQFF.

The chain has TRBV27 and TRBJ1-6; D is ambiguous. Trimming took off 6 bases at V and 10 bases at J, with 16 bases between the two ends. The CDR3 sequence is 14 residues long. Per the germline V gene, CDR1 is MNHEY and CDR2 is SMNVEV (reference sequence). CDR3 DNA sequence: TGTGCCAGCAGACCAGGCCGGGGAACCTCACCCCTCCACTTT. Translation gives CASRPGRGTSPLHF.

J is TRBJ1-2 and V is TRBV2; 8 positions agree with TRBD1. The CDR3 is 13 amino acids. V was clipped by 6 bases and J by 6 bases; unmatched bases: 6. Germline V CDR1 and CDR2: SNHLY, FYNNEI. The CDR3: CASSATGEDGYTF. The DNA of the CDR3 is TGTGCCAGCAGCGCGACAGGGGAGGATGGCTACACCTTC.

This sequence joins TRBV10-1 and TRBJ2-1; TRBD2 matches 8 bases. The CDR3 sequence is 15 residues long. CDR1 WNHNN and CDR2 SYGVQD come from the germline V gene (reference sequence). V lost 0 bases, J lost 5 bases, and 3 bases stayed unmatched. The CDR3 coding sequence is TGCGCCAGCAGTGAGTCCAGCGGGAGAAACAATGAGCAGTTCTTC. Its protein is CASSESSGRNNEQFF.

This chain links TRBV6-5 with TRBJ2-7; no firm D call. The germline V gene has CDR1 MNHEY and CDR2 SVGAGI. The CDR3 runs to 15 residues. V was clipped by 7 bases and J by 5 bases, with 21 bases between them. The CDR3 loop is CASTTSGFLIDEQYF. The CDR3 coding sequence is TGTGCCAGCACCACCAGTGGGTTTCTCATCGACGAGCAGTACTTC.

The V and J genes are TRBV29-1 and TRBJ1-1; the match to TRBD1 covers 11 bases. J lost 5 bases, V lost 4 bases, and 6 bases had no gene match. CDR1 and CDR2 from the germline V gene are SQVTM and ANQGSEA. This CDR3 is 14 amino acids long. CDR3 sequence (DNA): TGCAGCGTTGGGGACAGGGGGATTGGTACTGAAGCTTTCTTT. Amino acid sequence: CSVGDRGIGTEAFF.

This rearrangement joins TRBV27 to TRBJ2-7, with 10 bases fitting TRBD2. J gave up 2 bases and V 5 bases, and 9 bases lay outside the gene matches. CDR3 size: 16 residues. Germline CDR1 reads MNHEY; CDR2 reads SMNVEV (reference sequence). The DNA for the CDR3 is TGTGCCAGCAGTAGCAGCCTAGCGGGAGACCCCTACGAGCAGTACTTC. Its translation: CASSSSLAGDPYEQYF.